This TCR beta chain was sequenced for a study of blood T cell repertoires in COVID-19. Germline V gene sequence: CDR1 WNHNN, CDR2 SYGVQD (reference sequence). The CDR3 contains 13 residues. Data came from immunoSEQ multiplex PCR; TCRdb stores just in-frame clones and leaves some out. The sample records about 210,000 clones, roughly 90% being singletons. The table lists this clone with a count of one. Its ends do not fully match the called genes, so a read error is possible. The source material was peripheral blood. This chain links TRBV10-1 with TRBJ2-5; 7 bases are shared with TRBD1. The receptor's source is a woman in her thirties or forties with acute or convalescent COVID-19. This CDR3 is CASSADRATPKNF. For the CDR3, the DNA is TGCGCCAGCAGTGCCGACAGGGCCACCCCTAAGAACTTC.